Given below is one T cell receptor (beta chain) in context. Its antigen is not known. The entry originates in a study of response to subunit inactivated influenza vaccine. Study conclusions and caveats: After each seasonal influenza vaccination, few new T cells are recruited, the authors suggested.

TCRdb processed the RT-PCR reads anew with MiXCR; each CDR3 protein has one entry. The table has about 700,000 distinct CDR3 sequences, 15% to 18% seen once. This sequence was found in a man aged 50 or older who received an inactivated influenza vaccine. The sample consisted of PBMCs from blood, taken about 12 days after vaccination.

CDR3 residues: CASTPGPARTGELFF. CDR3 sequence (DNA): TGTGCCTCTACTCCAGGCCCCGCGAGGACCGGGGAGCTGTTTTTT. The chain links TRBV10-3 to TRBJ2-2; D unresolved. Germline V lookup: CDR1 ENHRY, CDR2 SYGVKD. The CDR3 runs 15 residues. V gave up 11 bases and J gave up 5 bases, with 21 bases separating them.